A selection of T cell receptor beta chains follows, all from one sample in a study of blood T cell repertoires in COVID-19. Profiled with immunoSEQ multiplex PCR; TCRdb holds only in-frame clones, not every one. This sample has some 200,000 clones; roughly four fifths occur once, and the top ten carry around 7%. Sequencing was carried out using PBMCs or T cells enriched from blood (not recorded which). The receptors come from a man aged 40-55 years who had recovered from COVID-19. Each CDR3 is given with its conserved first and last residue. Fields, in order: CDR3 DNA, CDR3 protein, J gene, D gene, V gene, clone size. The D gene is left open where the match is weak. The size entry is marked missing in some rows and otherwise reads once, few, many or a size class.

TGTGCCAGCAGTCCGCACGCCCAGGGTACCGAGCAGTACTTC | CASSPHAQGTEQYF | TRBJ2-7 | . | TRBV28 | .
TGCGCCAGCAGCCGCCGAGGGGGCGATGAAAAACTGTTTTTT | CASSRRGGDEKLFF | TRBJ1-4 | TRBD1 | TRBV5-1 | .
TGTGCCAGCAGCCCCGCGCGGGGAGTTGCCGGGGAGCTGTTTTTT | CASSPARGVAGELFF | TRBJ2-2 | . | TRBV11-2 | .
TGTGCCACCAGCAGAGACAGAACCGAAGCTTTCTTT | CATSRDRTEAFF | TRBJ1-1 | . | TRBV15 | .
TGCAGCGTTCGACAGGGTCCAGTGGAAAAACTGTTTTTT | CSVRQGPVEKLFF | TRBJ1-4 | TRBD1 | TRBV29-1 | .
TGTGCCAGTAGTATCACAGGGATTAGCACAGATACGCAGTATTTT | CASSITGISTDTQYF | TRBJ2-3 | . | TRBV19 | .
TGCGCCAGCAGCCCCGACAGGAGCACAGATACGCAGTATTTT | CASSPDRSTDTQYF | TRBJ2-3 | . | TRBV5-1 | once
TGTGCCAGCAGTTACGGACAGGGGGGACAGCCCCAGCATTTT | CASSYGQGGQPQHF | TRBJ1-5 | TRBD1 | TRBV2 | .
TGTGCCAGCAGCGTAGGCGGATCCCCCCAAAACGGCGAGCAGTACTTC | CASSVGGSPQNGEQYF | TRBJ2-7 | . | TRBV9 | .
TGCGCCAGCAGCCTATATTCACCGGGACAGAGCTTTTCACCCCTCCACTTT | CASSLYSPGQSFSPLHF | TRBJ1-6 | TRBD1 | TRBV4-1 | few
TGTGCCAGCAGCCTAAAGACAGGGGGCACAGATACGCAGTATTTT | CASSLKTGGTDTQYF | TRBJ2-3 | TRBD1 | TRBV5-4 | .
TGTGCCAGCAGCTTGTACGGGGGGCGCGGACAGCCCCAGCATTTT | CASSLYGGRGQPQHF | TRBJ1-5 | . | TRBV5-6 | .
TGTGCCAGTAGCCCTGGACTCTGGGAGACCCAGTACTTC | CASSPGLWETQYF | TRBJ2-5 | . | TRBV19 | .
TGTGCCAGCAGCCTGGGAGCAAGGGGAGGCGAGCAGTACTTC | CASSLGARGGEQYF | TRBJ2-7 | . | TRBV5-4 | few
TGTGCCAGCGGGTCTGGGGGGACGCAGTATTTT | CASGSGGTQYF | TRBJ2-3 | . | TRBV6-6 | .
TGTGCCAGCAGTTTATATGAGGTAGGAGAGACCCAGTACTTC | CASSLYEVGETQYF | TRBJ2-5 | . | TRBV27 | .
TGTGCCAGCAGCTTAGGAGCGCGGCCGTCTCCGGGCTACACCTTC | CASSLGARPSPGYTF | TRBJ1-2 | . | TRBV13 | .
TGTGCCAGCAGCTCAGTAAGCGGGGACTCCTACAATGAGCAGTTCTTC | CASSSVSGDSYNEQFF | TRBJ2-1 | TRBD2 | TRBV7-2 | .
TGCGCCAGCAGCTTGGGGGACAGCCTGATCTCCTACGAGCAGTACTTC | CASSLGDSLISYEQYF | TRBJ2-7 | TRBD1 | TRBV5-1 | few
TGTGCCAGTGCGACAGGCTTCACCGGGGAGCTGTTTTTT | CASATGFTGELFF | TRBJ2-2 | . | TRBV12-3/TRBV12-4 | .
TGCGCCAGCAGCCTAAATACAGGGGGAACAGCTTTCTTT | CASSLNTGGTAFF | TRBJ1-1 | TRBD1 | TRBV4-1 | .
TGTGCCAGCACCTTGCCTAGGACAGGAGCGGAAGCTTTCTTT | CASTLPRTGAEAFF | TRBJ1-1 | TRBD1 | TRBV13 | .
TGTGCCAGTAGTATAGGCGGACTTAGCAATCAGCCCCAGCATTTT | CASSIGGLSNQPQHF | TRBJ1-5 | . | TRBV19 | .
TGTGCCATCGGCTCTGACAGGGATAACTATGGCTACACCTTC | CAIGSDRDNYGYTF | TRBJ1-2 | TRBD1 | TRBV10-3 | .
TGTGCCAGCAGCGGAGGGGTTGGAAAGAACACTGAAGCTTTCTTT | CASSGGVGKNTEAFF | TRBJ1-1 | . | TRBV5-4 | .
TGTGCCAGCAGCTTAAAAGCGGCAGGGGCTCAATCTGGAAACACCATATATTTT | CASSLKAAGAQSGNTIYF | TRBJ1-3 | . | TRBV11-2 | few
TGTGCCACCAGTGATTGGACAGGGGGCTTCGGGGAGCTGTTTTTT | CATSDWTGGFGELFF | TRBJ2-2 | TRBD1 | TRBV24-1 | .
TGTGCCAGCAGTTACGGGGGGGGGATACAAGAGACCCAGTACTTC | CASSYGGGIQETQYF | TRBJ2-5 | TRBD2 | TRBV6-5 | .
TGTGCCAGCAGTTACTCGATTGGACTTCCGAATGAAAAACTGTTTTTT | CASSYSIGLPNEKLFF | TRBJ1-4 | . | TRBV6-5 | .
TGTGCCAGTAGTATTAGTCGGGGGTCAGGTCAGCCCCAGCATTTT | CASSISRGSGQPQHF | TRBJ1-5 | . | TRBV19 | few
TGTGCCAGCAGCCGCGAGGAGGTCACCGGGGAGCTGTTTTTT | CASSREEVTGELFF | TRBJ2-2 | . | TRBV6-2/TRBV6-3 | .
TGTGCCAGCAGCTTAGGGCCAGGGAACTATGGCTACACCTTC | CASSLGPGNYGYTF | TRBJ1-2 | . | TRBV7-2 | .
TGTGCCAGCAGACCCTTGGGGGCGGCCCAAGGCATTCAGTACTTC | CASRPLGAAQGIQYF | TRBJ2-4 | . | TRBV5-4 | .
TGTGCCAGCAGCTTGGAGGCAGGGGGCGGGTACGAGCAGTACTTC | CASSLEAGGGYEQYF | TRBJ2-7 | TRBD1 | TRBV5-4 | few
TGTGCCAGCAGTTACGCGGATGCGGGGGAAGCTTTCTTT | CASSYADAGEAFF | TRBJ1-1 | . | TRBV6-5 | .
TGTGCCAGCAGCTCCAAAGTGATCCCCGGGACAGGGGACACTGAAGCTTTCTTT | CASSSKVIPGTGDTEAFF | TRBJ1-1 | TRBD1 | TRBV7-3 | once
TGTGCCAGTACACCGTGGGGACAGGGGTGGAGTACGGACACTGAAGCTTTCTTT | CASTPWGQGWSTDTEAFF | TRBJ1-1 | TRBD1 | TRBV19 | once
TGTGCCACCAGTGATTGGACAGGGTACGAGCAGTACTTC | CATSDWTGYEQYF | TRBJ2-7 | TRBD1 | TRBV24-1 | .
TGTGCCAGCAGTTTATCGGCTAGAGGTGCAGTATCCCAGTACTTC | CASSLSARGAVSQYF | TRBJ2-5 | . | TRBV28 | .
TGTGCCAGCAGTACGACAGGGACAGATCAGCCCCAGCATTTT | CASSTTGTDQPQHF | TRBJ1-5 | TRBD1 | TRBV6-5 | .
TGTGCCAGCTCGGTGGCTGAGGGCGGCGAAGCTTTCTTT | CASSVAEGGEAFF | TRBJ1-1 | . | TRBV18 | .
TGTGCCAGCAGCCCAACGGGGGGCAGGGCGACCGGGGAGCTGTTTTTT | CASSPTGGRATGELFF | TRBJ2-2 | . | TRBV3-1/TRBV3-2 | many
TGTGCCAGCAGCCTCAATCCGGGACAGGGTGATCAGCCCCAGCATTTT | CASSLNPGQGDQPQHF | TRBJ1-5 | TRBD1 | TRBV4-2 | few
TGTGCCAGCTATAGGGCGGACAGGACCTCTGAAGCTTTCTTT | CASYRADRTSEAFF | TRBJ1-1 | TRBD1 | TRBV7-9 | few
TGTGCCAGCAGTACCGGGACAGGGTTCCATCAGCCCCAGCATTTT | CASSTGTGFHQPQHF | TRBJ1-5 | TRBD1 | TRBV28 | few
TGTGCCTCCAGGGATCCAGCCTATAATTCACCCCTCCACTTT | CASRDPAYNSPLHF | TRBJ1-6 | . | TRBV19 | .
TGTGCCAGCAGCCCAATCCGTACAGGAGGGGCTTTCTTT | CASSPIRTGGAFF | TRBJ1-1 | . | TRBV14 | .
TGTGCCAGCAACTTAGATCAGGGGACTGAAGCTTTCTTT | CASNLDQGTEAFF | TRBJ1-1 | . | TRBV7-9 | .
TGTGCCACCAGCAGAGCCTTGGACAGTTACGGCTATGGCTACACCTTC | CATSRALDSYGYGYTF | TRBJ1-2 | . | TRBV15 | once
TGTGCCAGTAGTATAGTACCGGGGAGTGGCAATCAGCCCCAGCATTTT | CASSIVPGSGNQPQHF | TRBJ1-5 | . | TRBV19 | .
TGTGCCTGGAACCTTGGTGAGGGTTCGGGCACTGAAGCTTTCTTT | CAWNLGEGSGTEAFF | TRBJ1-1 | . | TRBV30 | .